Following are 28 T cell receptor beta chains from one sample sequenced in a study of blood T cells in healthy people across ages. Together with a sample-barcoded 5' primer, a J-beta primer mix was included in a second PCR lasting about 7 to 11 cycles. Using its own MiXCR run on the 5' RACE reads, TCRdb lists one record per CDR3 protein. The data show 550,000 to 750,000 distinct CDR3 sequences, roughly 21% seen once. The sequenced material came from blood. The origin of the receptors is a man between 65 and 85 years old in good health.

The V call is TRBV3-1, the J call TRBJ2-5; either TRBD1 or TRBD2 may supply D (5 bases each). The end of the DNA fits TRBJ2-1 better, so the J call may be wrong. Germline V gene sequence: CDR1 LGHDT, CDR2 YNNKEL (reference sequence). The CDR3 loop spans 12 amino acids. The CDR3 bases are TGTGCCAGCAGCCCCGATGGGGGTGAGCAGTTCTTC. This codes for CASSPDGGEQFF.

V is TRBV9 and J is TRBJ1-2; tentative D call: TRBD1 (6 bases). Germline CDR1 and CDR2: SGDLS and YYNGEE. With 4 bases removed from V and 0 bases from J, the gap between germline ends came to 13 bases. The CDR3 has 15 amino acids. This CDR3 reads CASSPRQVPNYGYTF. Here the CDR3 DNA reads TGTGCCAGCAGCCCTCGACAGGTTCCTAACTATGGCTACACCTTC.

This chain uses TRBV5-1 with TRBJ1-2, with D unclear. Germline V CDR1 and CDR2: SGHRS, YFSETQ. The V end lost 3 bases, the J end lost 4 bases, and 10 bases lay between the germline ends. There are 13 residues in the CDR3. CDR3 residues: CASSSTDVYGYTF. For the CDR3, the DNA is TGCGCCAGCAGCTCAACAGATGTCTATGGCTACACCTTC.

In its sample, this clonotype was seen many times. The chain combines TRBV4-3 with TRBJ2-5; the D gene is possibly TRBD2 (6 bases). V gave up 0 bases and J gave up 4 bases, with 15 bases separating them. CDR1 and CDR2 from the germline V gene are LGHNA and YSLEER. This CDR3 region has 16 residues. The DNA of the CDR3 is TGCGCCAGCAGCCAAGATTTAAACCTAGCGCGAGAGACCCAGTACTTC. Translating gives CASSQDLNLARETQYF.

In this sample, this clonotype turned up a few times. This chain joins TRBV7-2 and TRBJ2-1; 7 nucleotides match TRBD1. V shed 5 bases, J shed 0 bases, and the junction held 7 bases outside the gene matches. CDR1 is SGHTA, CDR2 FQGNSA, per germline. The CDR3 is 16 amino acids. The CDR3 loop is CASSPYRGSSYNEQFF. DNA of the CDR3: TGTGCCAGCAGCCCCTACAGGGGAAGCTCCTACAATGAGCAGTTCTTC.

V gene TRBV29-1 combines with J gene TRBJ2-2; D unresolved. This CDR3 has 14 residues. V lost 0 bases and J 1 base, leaving 6 bases between the germline ends. Germline loops: CDR1 SQVTM, CDR2 ANQGSEA. This CDR3 is CSVEDVLNTGELFF. For the CDR3, the DNA is TGCAGCGTTGAAGACGTACTGAACACCGGGGAGCTGTTTTTT.

With respect to this clonotype: At one end the junction does not follow the germline gene, possibly because of a read error. As DNA, the CDR3 is TGTGCTAGCAGCCCCATCTACAGTGCCGGGGAGCTGTTTTTT. The encoded protein is CASSPIYSAGELFF. The rearrangement joins TRBV7-7 to TRBJ2-2; D remains ambiguous. Germline lookup yields CDR1 SSHAT and CDR2 FNYEAQ (reference sequence). This CDR3 spans 14 amino acids.

In this sample, this clonotype turned up a few times. The chain carries TRBV27 and TRBJ2-7, with D perhaps TRBD1 (6 bases). V lost 6 bases to trimming and J lost 4 bases, with 13 bases between them. CDR1 MNHEY and CDR2 SMNVEV come from the germline V gene (reference sequence). The CDR3 has 13 amino acids. CDR3 amino acids: CASRGAAAYEQYF. Here the CDR3 DNA reads TGTGCCAGCAGGGGGGCAGCAGCATACGAGCAGTACTTC.

This clonotype showed up just a few times. The genes are TRBV20-1 and TRBJ2-5; 10 positions match TRBD2. Germline V gene sequence: CDR1 DFQATT, CDR2 SNEGSKA (reference sequence). Trimming removed 6 bases from V and 5 bases from J; junction bases left unmatched: 6. The CDR3 has 13 residues. CDR3 coding DNA: TGCAGTGCGCTAGCGGGAGTTTGGGAGACCCAGTACTTC. This codes for CSALAGVWETQYF.

This clonotype was detected a few times. The rearrangement joins TRBV12-3 or TRBV12-4 to TRBJ1-2, with 7 positions matching TRBD1. V dropped 6 bases and J dropped 4; count of bases not matched to a gene: 8. The CDR3 length is 14 residues. CDR3 sequence: CASSDPGTAYGYTF. Written as DNA, the CDR3 is TGTGCCAGCAGCGACCCCGGGACAGCCTATGGCTACACCTTC.

The table lists this clonotype with a few counts. The chain recombines TRBV10-3 with TRBJ2-1; 7 nucleotides align to TRBD1. With V trimmed by 10 bases and J by 4 bases, 10 bases remained unmatched. Germline CDR1 ENHRY, CDR2 SYGVKD. CDR3 length: 14 amino acids. The CDR3 DNA reads as TGTGCCACCAAGACATTGACAGGGTACAATGAGCAGTTCTTC. Its translation is CATKTLTGYNEQFF.

The gene calls are TRBV6-1 and TRBJ2-3, with TRBD1 identical over 8 bases. CDR3 length equals 15 residues. Trimming at V came to 7 bases and at J to 3 bases, leaving 9 bases not matched to a gene. The germline gives CDR1 MNHNS, CDR2 SASEGT. In DNA form, the CDR3 reads TGTGCCAGCAACCCCCAGGGGGCAACGACAGATACGCAGTATTTT. It encodes CASNPQGATTDTQYF.

V and J are TRBV7-9 and TRBJ2-7; D may be TRBD1 or TRBD2 (6 bases each). V shed 1 base and J shed 0 bases, with 16 bases lying between them. Germline CDR1 is SEHNR and CDR2 is FQNEAQ (reference sequence). This CDR3 has 17 amino acids. The CDR3 DNA is TGTGCCAGCAGCTTAGAGGGGGGTCGGGTTGGCTCCTACGAGCAGTACTTC. Its translation: CASSLEGGRVGSYEQYF.

This chain connects TRBV11-2 to TRBJ2-1, with a possible D match to TRBD1 (5 bases). The CDR3 has 13 residues. Germline lookup yields CDR1 SGHAT and CDR2 FQNNGV. The CDR3 is CACRQGFYNEQFF. DNA of the CDR3: TGTGCATGCCGGCAGGGATTTTATAATGAGCAGTTCTTC.

The V gene is TRBV6-5, the J gene TRBJ2-1; tentative D call: TRBD2 (5 bases). The end of the DNA fits TRBJ2-5 better, so the J call may be wrong. CDR1 and CDR2 (germline): MNHEY, SVGAGI. The length of the CDR3 is 13 residues. The CDR3 loop reads CASSYLAEGTQYF. In nucleotides, the CDR3 is TGTGCCAGCAGTTACCTAGCCGAAGGGACCCAGTACTTC.

This clonotype was recorded at least ten times. The gene calls are TRBV11-2 and TRBJ2-5; possibly TRBD2 for D (5 bases). Per the germline V gene, CDR1 is SGHAT and CDR2 is FQNNGV. The V gene lost 1 base and the J gene lost 2 bases, with 11 bases spanning the gap. This CDR3 is built from 15 residues. The CDR3 DNA reads as TGTGCCAGCAGCTTAGGGAGGACTCCTCAAGAGACCCAGTACTTC. Translated: CASSLGRTPQETQYF.

This clonotype was picked up a small number of times. The CDR3 loop is CSAPGTAFSYEQYF. As DNA, the CDR3 is TGCAGTGCACCTGGGACAGCCTTCTCCTACGAGCAGTACTTC. The chain is built from TRBV20-1 and TRBJ2-7, with 7 positions matching TRBD1. This CDR3 spans 14 amino acids. Germline CDR1 is DFQATT and CDR2 is SNEGSKA (reference sequence). Losses at the gene ends were 6 bases for V and 0 bases for J; bases not matched to a gene: 8.

The rearrangement links TRBV28 to TRBJ1-1; D uncertain. CDR1 is MDHEN and CDR2 is SYDVKM in the germline V gene. Trimming removed 5 bases at V and 8 bases at J, with 9 bases between. The CDR3 contains 11 residues. The CDR3 DNA reads as TGTGCCAGCAGTACGCTGTCCGAAGCTTTCTTT. Translating it yields CASSTLSEAFF.

This sequence joins TRBV5-6 and TRBJ2-5, with 7 bases that match TRBD2. Judging by the DNA end, TRBJ2-1 fits better; the J call may be wrong. The length of the CDR3 is 15 residues. CDR1 and CDR2 (germline): SGHDT, YYEEEE. This CDR3 reads CASSLVAGVRGEQFF. The CDR3 bases are TGTGCCAGCAGCTTAGTGGCGGGAGTCCGAGGAGAGCAGTTCTTC.

This rearrangement joins TRBV20-1 to TRBJ2-7; 8 bases match TRBD2. J lost 7 bases, V lost 6 bases, and 11 bases had no gene match. The CDR3 has 13 residues. Germline V CDR1 and CDR2: DFQATT, SNEGSKA (reference sequence). DNA of the CDR3: TGCAGTGCCGCGGGGGGAGGGCCTAGGGAGCAGTACTTC. Its protein is CSAAGGGPREQYF.

DNA for the CDR3: TGTGCCAGCACCCGAAGCGGGATGGAGTCGGTGCAGTACTTC. Its translation: CASTRSGMESVQYF. The V gene is TRBV25-1, the J gene TRBJ2-1; 7 positions agree with TRBD2. The DNA end is more similar to TRBJ2-7, so the J call may be wrong. Germline values: CDR1 MGHDK, CDR2 SYGVNS. The CDR3 has 14 amino acids.

The rearrangement uses TRBV11-2 and TRBJ2-3; either TRBD1 or TRBD2 may fit D (5 bases each). V was trimmed by 7 bases and J by 1 base, leaving 12 bases between them. Germline lookup yields CDR1 SGHAT and CDR2 FQNNGV. The CDR3 runs 14 residues. DNA for the CDR3: TGTGCCAGCACCTTCACGGGGCGCACAGATACGCAGTATTTT. Its translation is CASTFTGRTDTQYF. The entire variable domain, with the rest obtained from reference TRBV11-2 and TRBJ2-3, is as follows: EAGVAQSPRYKIIEKRQSVAFWCNPISGHATLYWYQQILGQGPKLLIQFQNNGVVDDSQLPKDRFSAERLKGVDSTLKIQPAKLEDSAVYLCASTFTGRTDTQYFGPGTRLTVL.

This chain uses TRBV12-3 or TRBV12-4 with TRBJ2-7, with D tentatively TRBD1 (6 bases). The CDR3 is 12 amino acids. V dropped 5 bases and J dropped 6 bases, with 11 bases sitting between them. This CDR3 reads CASSPRTVEQYF. The CDR3 bases are TGTGCCAGCAGTCCGAGGACAGTCGAGCAGTACTTC.

This chain uses TRBV28 with TRBJ2-7; 7 positions agree with TRBD1. CDR3 length equals 14 residues. Unmatched junction bases numbered 4, after V lost 3 bases and J lost 2 bases. The germline V gene has CDR1 MDHEN and CDR2 SYDVKM. CDR3 sequence reads: CASSFEGAAYEQYF. The CDR3 coding sequence is TGTGCCAGCAGTTTCGAGGGGGCGGCCTACGAGCAGTACTTC.

There are a few counts of this clonotype. J is TRBJ2-5 and V is TRBV7-2; D gene ambiguous. The germline V gene encodes CDR1 SGHTA and CDR2 FQGNSA. With 3 bases removed from V and 5 bases from J, the gap between germline ends came to 4 bases. The CDR3 totals 11 residues. DNA for the CDR3: TGTGCCAGCAGCTTGTATGAGACCCAGTACTTC. Its translation: CASSLYETQYF.

The gene calls are TRBV20-1 and TRBJ1-4; TRBD1 is a possible D gene (5 bases). Trimming took 6 bases from V and 3 from J, leaving 14 bases between them. The CDR3 extends over 14 amino acids. Germline V gene sequence: CDR1 DFQATT, CDR2 SNEGSKA (reference sequence). The CDR3 DNA reads as TGCAGTGCGGACCGTAAGGGGTCTAATGAAAAACTGTTTTTT. Translating gives CSADRKGSNEKLFF.

This clonotype has a handful of counts. The chain employs TRBV14 and TRBJ2-7; 7 bases are shared with TRBD2. V dropped 0 bases and J dropped 2; count of bases not matched to a gene: 7. Per the germline V gene, CDR1 is SGHDN and CDR2 is FVKESK. The CDR3 extends over 16 amino acids. The CDR3 spells CASSQDRPAGTYEQYF. The CDR3 region has the DNA TGTGCCAGCAGCCAAGATCGGCCAGCGGGAACCTACGAGCAGTACTTC. The variable domain in full, completed from reference TRBV14 and TRBJ2-7, reads EAGVTQFPSHSVIEKGQTVTLRCDPISGHDNLYWYRRVMGKEIKFLLHFVKESKQDESGMPNNRFLAERTGGTYSTLKVQPAELEDSGVYFCASSQDRPAGTYEQYFGPGTRLTVT.

CDR3 sequence reads: CASSLFLRSYEQYF. The CDR3 DNA sequence: TGTGCCAGCAGCTTATTCCTGCGTTCCTACGAGCAGTACTTC. The J gene is TRBJ2-5, the V gene TRBV7-2; D remains unclear. The J call is uncertain, as TRBJ2-7 better fits the DNA end. This CDR3 region has 14 residues. Per germline, CDR1 SGHTA and CDR2 FQGNSA.